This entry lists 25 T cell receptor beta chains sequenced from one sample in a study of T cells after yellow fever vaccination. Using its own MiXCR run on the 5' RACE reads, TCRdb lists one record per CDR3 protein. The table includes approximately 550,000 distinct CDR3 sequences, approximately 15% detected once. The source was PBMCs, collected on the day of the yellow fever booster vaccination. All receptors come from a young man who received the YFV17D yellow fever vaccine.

CDR3 coding DNA: TGCAGCGTTGCAACTCCGGGGCACCAAGAGTTCTTC. Protein product: CSVATPGHQEFF. The chain has TRBV29-1 and TRBJ2-1, with D perhaps given as TRBD1 or TRBD2 (5 bases each). V lost 4 bases to trimming and J lost 14 bases, with 18 bases between them. CDR3 length equals 12 residues. Looked up from germline, CDR1 is SQVTM and CDR2 is ANQGSEA.

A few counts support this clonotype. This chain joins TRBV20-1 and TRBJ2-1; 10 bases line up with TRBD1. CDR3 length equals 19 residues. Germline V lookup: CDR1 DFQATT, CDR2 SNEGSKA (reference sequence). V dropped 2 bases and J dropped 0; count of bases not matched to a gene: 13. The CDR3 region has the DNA TGCAGTGCTAGAATCCCGATTGGACAGGGGGGGCCCTCCTACAATGAGCAGTTCTTC. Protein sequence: CSARIPIGQGGPSYNEQFF.

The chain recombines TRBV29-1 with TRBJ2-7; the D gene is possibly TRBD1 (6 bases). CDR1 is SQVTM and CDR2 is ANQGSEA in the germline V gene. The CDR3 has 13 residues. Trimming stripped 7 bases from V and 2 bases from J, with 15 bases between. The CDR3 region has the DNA TGCAGCGCTGGGGGCCTGACCCCCTACGAGCAGTACTTC. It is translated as CSAGGLTPYEQYF.

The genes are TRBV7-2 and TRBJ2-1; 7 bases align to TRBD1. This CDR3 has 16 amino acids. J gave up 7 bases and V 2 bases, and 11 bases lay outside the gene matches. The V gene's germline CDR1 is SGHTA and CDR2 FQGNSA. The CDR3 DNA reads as TGTGCCAGCAGCTTATCCGGGACAGTCGTTAGGAATGAGCAGTTCTTC. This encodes CASSLSGTVVRNEQFF.

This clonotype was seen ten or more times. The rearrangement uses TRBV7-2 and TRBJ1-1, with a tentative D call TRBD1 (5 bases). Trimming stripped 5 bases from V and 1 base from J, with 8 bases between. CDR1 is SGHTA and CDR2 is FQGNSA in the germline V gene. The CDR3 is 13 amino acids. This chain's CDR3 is CASSQGRNTEAFF. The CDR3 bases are TGTGCCAGCAGCCAGGGACGGAACACTGAAGCTTTCTTT. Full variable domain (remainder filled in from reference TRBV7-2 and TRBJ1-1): GAGVSQSPSNKVTEKGKDVELRCDPISGHTALYWYRQSLGQGLEFLIYFQGNSAPDKSGLPSDRFSAERTGGSVSTLTIQRTQQEDSAVYLCASSQGRNTEAFFGQGTRLTVV.

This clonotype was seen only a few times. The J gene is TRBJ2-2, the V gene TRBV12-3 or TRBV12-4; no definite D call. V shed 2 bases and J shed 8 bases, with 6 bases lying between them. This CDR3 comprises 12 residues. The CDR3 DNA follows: TGTGCCAGCAGTTTAATTCCGGGGGAGCTGTTTTTT. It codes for CASSLIPGELFF.

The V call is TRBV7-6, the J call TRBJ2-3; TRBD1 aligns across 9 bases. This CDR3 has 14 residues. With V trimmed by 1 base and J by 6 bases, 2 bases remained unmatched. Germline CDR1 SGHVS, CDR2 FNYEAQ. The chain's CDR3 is CASSLGGQGDTQYF. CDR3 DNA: TGTGCCAGCAGCTTAGGGGGACAGGGCGATACGCAGTATTTT.

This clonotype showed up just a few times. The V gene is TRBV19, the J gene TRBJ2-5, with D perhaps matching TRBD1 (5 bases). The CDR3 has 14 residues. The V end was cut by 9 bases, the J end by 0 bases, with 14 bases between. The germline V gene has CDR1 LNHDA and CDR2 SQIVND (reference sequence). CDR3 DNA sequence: TGTGCCAGCGCCGGACAAGTGAACCAAGAGACCCAGTACTTC. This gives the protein CASAGQVNQETQYF.

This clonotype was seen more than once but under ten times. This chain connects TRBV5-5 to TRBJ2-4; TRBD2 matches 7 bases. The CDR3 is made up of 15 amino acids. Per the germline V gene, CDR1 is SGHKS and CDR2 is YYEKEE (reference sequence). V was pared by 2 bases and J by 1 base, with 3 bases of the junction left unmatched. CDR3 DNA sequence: TGTGCCAGCAGCTTCGGCGGGAGTGCCAAAAACATTCAGTACTTC. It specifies CASSFGGSAKNIQYF.

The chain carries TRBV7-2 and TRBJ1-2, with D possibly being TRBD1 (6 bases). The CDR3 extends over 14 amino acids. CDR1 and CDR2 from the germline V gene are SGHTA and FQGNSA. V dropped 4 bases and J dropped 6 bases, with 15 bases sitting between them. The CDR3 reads CASSYRGEADGYTF. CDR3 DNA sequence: TGTGCCAGCAGCTATAGGGGGGAGGCCGATGGCTACACCTTC.

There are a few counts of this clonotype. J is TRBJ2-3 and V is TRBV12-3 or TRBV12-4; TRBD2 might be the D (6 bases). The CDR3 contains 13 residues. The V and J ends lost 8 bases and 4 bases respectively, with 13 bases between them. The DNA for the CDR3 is TGTGCCAGCGATTCTAGCGTGGCAGATACGCAGTATTTT. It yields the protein CASDSSVADTQYF.

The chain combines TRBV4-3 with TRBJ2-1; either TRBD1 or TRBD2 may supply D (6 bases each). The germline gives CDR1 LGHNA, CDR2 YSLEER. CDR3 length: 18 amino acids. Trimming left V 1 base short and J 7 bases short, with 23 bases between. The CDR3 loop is CASSQVRGRRGVGNEQFF. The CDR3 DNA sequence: TGCGCCAGCAGCCAAGTGAGGGGGAGGAGAGGGGTCGGTAATGAGCAGTTCTTC.

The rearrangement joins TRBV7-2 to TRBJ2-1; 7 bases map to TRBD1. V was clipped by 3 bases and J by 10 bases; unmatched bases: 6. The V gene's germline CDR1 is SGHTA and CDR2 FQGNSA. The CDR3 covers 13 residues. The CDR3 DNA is TGTGCCAGCAGCTTTTTAGGGGGCTGGGAGCAGTTCTTC. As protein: CASSFLGGWEQFF.

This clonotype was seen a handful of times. The CDR3 DNA follows: TGTGCCAGCAGCCAAGAGGCGACAGGGATGTACGAGCAGTACTTC. It specifies CASSQEATGMYEQYF. This chain joins TRBV4-2 and TRBJ2-7; 7 bases map to TRBD1. J lost 4 bases, V lost 0 bases, and 6 bases had no gene match. This CDR3 region has 15 residues. The germline gives CDR1 LGHNA, CDR2 YNFKEQ.

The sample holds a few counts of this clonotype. The CDR3 is CSARSRPSSGQETQYF. The CDR3 region has the DNA TGCAGTGCTAGATCCCGCCCCTCTAGCGGCCAAGAGACCCAGTACTTC. The gene calls are TRBV20-1 and TRBJ2-5; 7 positions agree with TRBD2. Germline assignment: CDR1 DFQATT and CDR2 SNEGSKA (reference sequence). The CDR3 extends over 16 amino acids. V lost 2 bases and J lost 1; bases outside the gene matches: 10.

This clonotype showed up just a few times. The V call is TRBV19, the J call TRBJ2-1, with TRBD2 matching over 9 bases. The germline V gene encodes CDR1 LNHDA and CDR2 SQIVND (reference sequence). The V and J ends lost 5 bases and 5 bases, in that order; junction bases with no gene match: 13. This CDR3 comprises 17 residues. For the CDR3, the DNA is TGTGCCAGTAGTCCACGAGCGGCGGGAGGGCCAAACAATGAGCAGTTCTTC. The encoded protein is CASSPRAAGGPNNEQFF. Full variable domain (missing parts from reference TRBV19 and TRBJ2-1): DGGITQSPKYLFRKEGQNVTLSCEQNLNHDAMYWYRQDPGQGLRLIYYSQIVNDFQKGDIAEGYSVSREKKESFPLTVTSAQKNPTAFYLCASSPRAAGGPNNEQFFGPGTRLTVL.

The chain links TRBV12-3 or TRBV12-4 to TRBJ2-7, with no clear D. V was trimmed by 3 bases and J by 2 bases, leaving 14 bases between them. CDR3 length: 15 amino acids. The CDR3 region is CASSFRFDGPYEQYF. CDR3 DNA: TGTGCCAGCAGTTTTCGATTCGATGGGCCCTACGAGCAGTACTTC.

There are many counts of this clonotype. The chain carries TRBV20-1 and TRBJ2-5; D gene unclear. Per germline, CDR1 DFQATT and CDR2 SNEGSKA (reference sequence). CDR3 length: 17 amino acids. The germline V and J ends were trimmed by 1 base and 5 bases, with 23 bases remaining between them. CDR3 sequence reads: CSARGFSGANIGETQYF. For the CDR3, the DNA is TGCAGTGCTAGAGGATTTTCTGGAGCTAATATCGGGGAGACCCAGTACTTC.

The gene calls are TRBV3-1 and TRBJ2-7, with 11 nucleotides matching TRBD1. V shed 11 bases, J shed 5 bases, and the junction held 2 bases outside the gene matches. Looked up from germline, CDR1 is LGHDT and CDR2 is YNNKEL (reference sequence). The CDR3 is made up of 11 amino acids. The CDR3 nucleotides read TGTGCCGGACAGGGGGCGGACGAGCAGTACTTC. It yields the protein CAGQGADEQYF.

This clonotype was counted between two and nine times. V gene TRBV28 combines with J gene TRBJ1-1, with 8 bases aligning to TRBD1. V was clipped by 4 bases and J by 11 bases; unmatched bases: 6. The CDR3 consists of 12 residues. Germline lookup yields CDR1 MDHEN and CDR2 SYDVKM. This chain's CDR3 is CASSSVDRAAFF. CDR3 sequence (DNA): TGTGCCAGCAGTTCCGTGGACAGGGCGGCTTTCTTT.

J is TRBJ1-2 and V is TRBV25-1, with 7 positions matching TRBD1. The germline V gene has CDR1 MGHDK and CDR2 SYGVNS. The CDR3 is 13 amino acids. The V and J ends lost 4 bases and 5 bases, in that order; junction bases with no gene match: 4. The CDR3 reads CASSVEGAYGYTF. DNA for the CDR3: TGTGCCAGCAGTGTGGAGGGGGCGTATGGCTACACCTTC.

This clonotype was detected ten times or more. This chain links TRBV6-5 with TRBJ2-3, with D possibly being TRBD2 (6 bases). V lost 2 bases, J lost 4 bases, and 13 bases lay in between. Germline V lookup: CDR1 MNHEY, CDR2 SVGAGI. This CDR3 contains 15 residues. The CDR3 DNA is TGTGCCAGCAGTTACCTGGGCGGGACTCCAGATACGCAGTATTTT. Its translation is CASSYLGGTPDTQYF.

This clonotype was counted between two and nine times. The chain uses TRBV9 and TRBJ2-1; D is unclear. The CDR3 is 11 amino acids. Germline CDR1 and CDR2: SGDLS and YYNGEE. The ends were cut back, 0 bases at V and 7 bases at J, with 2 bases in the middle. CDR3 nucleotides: TGTGCCAGCAGCGTAGCAAATGAGCAGTTCTTC. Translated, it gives CASSVANEQFF.

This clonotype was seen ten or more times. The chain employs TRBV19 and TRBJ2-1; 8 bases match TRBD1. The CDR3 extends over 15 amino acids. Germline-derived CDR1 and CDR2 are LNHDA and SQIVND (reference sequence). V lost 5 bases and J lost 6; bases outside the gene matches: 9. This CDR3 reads CASSARDRSFNEQFF. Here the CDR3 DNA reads TGTGCCAGTAGTGCCCGGGACAGGAGTTTCAATGAGCAGTTCTTC.

CDR3: CASSQGLPVYYNEQFF. CDR3 DNA sequence: TGCGCCAGCAGCCAAGGACTTCCCGTTTACTACAATGAGCAGTTCTTC. The chain carries TRBV4-3 and TRBJ2-1; no clear D gene. Germline CDR1 reads LGHNA; CDR2 reads YSLEER. The CDR3 consists of 16 residues. V dropped 1 base and J dropped 3 bases, with 13 bases sitting between them.